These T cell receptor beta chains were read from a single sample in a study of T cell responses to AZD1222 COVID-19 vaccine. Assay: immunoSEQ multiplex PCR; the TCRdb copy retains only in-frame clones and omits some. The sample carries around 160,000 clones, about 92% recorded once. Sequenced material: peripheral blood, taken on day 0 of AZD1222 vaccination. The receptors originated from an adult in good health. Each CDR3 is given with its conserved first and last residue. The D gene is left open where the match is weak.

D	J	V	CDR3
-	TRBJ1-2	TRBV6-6	CASSSGRGANYGYTF
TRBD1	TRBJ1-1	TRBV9	CASSSGGQGVTEAFF
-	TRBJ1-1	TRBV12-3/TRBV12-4	CASSSTEAFF
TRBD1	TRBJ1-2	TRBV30	CAWSVQQGASGYTF
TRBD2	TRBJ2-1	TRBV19	CASSTPGTSGRIAGQFF
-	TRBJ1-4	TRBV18	CASSPSSRENEKLFF
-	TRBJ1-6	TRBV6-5	CATHRGSSYNSPLHF
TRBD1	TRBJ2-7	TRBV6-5	CASSYSGTADYEQYF
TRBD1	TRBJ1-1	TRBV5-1	CASSFPAGGVGDTEAFF
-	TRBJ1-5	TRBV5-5	CASSFLGRNQPQHF
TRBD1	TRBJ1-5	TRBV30	CAWSAGGSSNQPQHF
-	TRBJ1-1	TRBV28	CASSNGGRLAEAFF
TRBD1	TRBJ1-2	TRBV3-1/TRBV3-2	CASSLTGTAGNYGYTF
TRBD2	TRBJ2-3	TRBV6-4	CASSPSGLAGADTQYF
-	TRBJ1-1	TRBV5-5	CASSHGAVNTEAFF
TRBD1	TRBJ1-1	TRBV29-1	CSVRDRSRGEAFF
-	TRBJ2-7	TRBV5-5	CASSGPLVYEQYF
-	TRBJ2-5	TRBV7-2	CAIRGRDLETQYF
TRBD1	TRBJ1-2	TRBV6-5	CASSPTGSVFGGYTF
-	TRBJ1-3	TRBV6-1	CASSEAATGRSGNTIYF
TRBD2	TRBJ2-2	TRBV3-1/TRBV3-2	CASSPRTSGELFF
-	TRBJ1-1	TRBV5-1	CASSFLGGGTEAFF
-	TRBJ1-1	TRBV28	CASSLWGGRDTEAFF
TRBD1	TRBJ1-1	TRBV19	CASAVTGGNTEAFF
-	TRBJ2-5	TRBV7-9	CASSQGVAGYHQETQYF
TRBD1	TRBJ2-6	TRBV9	CASSPGTGGFGANVLTF